These 27 T cell receptor beta chains originate from one sample sequenced in a study of blood T cell repertoires in COVID-19. Libraries were prepared by immunoSEQ multiplex PCR; TCRdb keeps only in-frame clonotypes and omits some of them. The table includes around 470,000 clones, 85% to 90% detected once. The source material was peripheral blood. Receptor source: a young man with COVID-19, enrolled during active disease.

CDR3 loop: CASSVTLENEQFF. DNA for the CDR3: TGTGCCAGCAGCGTAACGCTAGAAAATGAGCAGTTCTTC. V usage is TRBV9 and J usage is TRBJ2-1; D is unresolved. CDR3 length: 13 residues. Trimming cost V 1 base and J 7 bases, with 9 bases left between them. Germline CDR1 reads SGDLS; CDR2 reads YYNGEE.

The V and J genes are TRBV5-6 and TRBJ1-4, with 7 bases aligning to TRBD1. CDR3 length equals 14 residues. Germline V CDR1 and CDR2: SGHDT, YYEEEE. With 1 base clipped from V and 8 bases from J, the junction kept 5 bases outside the gene matches. The CDR3 protein is CASSLRQGDEKLFF. The CDR3 bases are TGTGCCAGCAGCTTGAGGCAGGGGGACGAAAAACTGTTTTTT. The full variable domain, in which reference TRBV5-6 and TRBJ1-4 provide the parts outside the CDR3, is DAGVTQSPTHLIKTRGQQVTLRCSPKSGHDTVSWYQQALGQGPQFIFQYYEEEERQRGNFPDRFSGHQFPNYSSELNVNALLLGDSALYLCASSLRQGDEKLFFGSGTQLSVL.

The V call is TRBV2, the J call TRBJ1-2, with 7 bases lining up with TRBD1. This CDR3 contains 17 residues. The V segment lost 5 bases and the J segment 1 base; nucleotides outside the gene matches: 13. Germline CDR1 SNHLY, CDR2 FYNNEI. The CDR3 loop is CASSRGQPGQSNYGYTF. CDR3 nucleotides: TGTGCCAGCAGTCGCGGTCAACCGGGACAGAGTAACTATGGCTACACCTTC.

The chain's CDR3 is CSARDSLQFF. Here the CDR3 DNA reads TGCAGTGCTAGAGATAGTCTGCAGTTCTTC. The chain employs TRBV20-1 and TRBJ2-1; D remains ambiguous. CDR3 length: 10 amino acids. Deletions cut 0 bases from V and 12 bases from J, with 6 bases between. Germline V gene lookup returns CDR1 DFQATT and CDR2 SNEGSKA (reference sequence).

The rearrangement uses TRBV6-4 and TRBJ1-2, with 11 bases fitting TRBD1. Germline V CDR1 and CDR2: MRHNA, SNTAGT. With 2 bases clipped from V and 8 bases from J, the junction kept 7 bases outside the gene matches. This CDR3 has 15 amino acids. The CDR3 loop is CASSDLGQGASGYTF. The CDR3 region has the DNA TGTGCCAGCAGTGACCTCGGACAGGGGGCGAGCGGCTACACCTTC.

This clone was recorded a few times. The chain employs TRBV24-1 and TRBJ2-1; D is unclear. The CDR3 runs 11 residues. V lost 9 bases to trimming and J lost 9 bases, with 11 bases between them. Germline V CDR1 and CDR2: KGHDR, SFDVKD. The CDR3 coding sequence is TGTGCCACCGGAAGGTCGGGTGAGCAGTTCTTC. Translated, it gives CATGRSGEQFF.

The CDR3 loop reads CASSLEPLQGKHGYTF. CDR3 DNA sequence: TGTGCCAGCAGCTTGGAACCTCTCCAGGGGAAGCATGGCTACACCTTC. This sequence joins TRBV5-4 and TRBJ1-2; tentative D call: TRBD1 (6 bases). The ends were cut back, 0 bases at V and 6 bases at J, with 18 bases in the middle. Germline V CDR1 and CDR2: SGHNT, YYREEE (reference sequence). CDR3 length: 16 residues.

This clone was seen more than once but under ten times. CDR3 in amino acids: CASSLLAGGGWNEQFF. The CDR3 bases are TGTGCCAGCAGCCTATTAGCGGGAGGGGGATGGAATGAGCAGTTCTTC. The chain couples TRBV4-2 to TRBJ2-1, with 11 bases matching TRBD2. CDR1 is LGHNA, CDR2 YNFKEQ, per germline. The CDR3 loop spans 16 amino acids. Trimming removed 4 bases from V and 7 bases from J; junction bases left unmatched: 9.

This clone has just one count. The chain recombines TRBV11-2 with TRBJ1-2; TRBD1 agrees at 8 bases. The J segment lost 1 base and the V segment lost 5 bases, leaving 9 bases of the junction unmatched. The V gene's germline CDR1 is SGHAT and CDR2 FQNNGV. CDR3 length equals 16 residues. The CDR3 DNA reads as TGTGCCAGCAGCAAACTGGCGGGACAGGTTAACTATGGCTACACCTTC. Translating gives CASSKLAGQVNYGYTF.

The chain carries TRBV11-2 and TRBJ2-2, with 7 bases lining up with TRBD2. This CDR3 region has 15 residues. V lost 0 bases, J lost 7 bases, and 5 bases stayed unmatched. CDR1 is SGHAT and CDR2 is FQNNGV in the germline V gene. The CDR3 is CASSLDSRTSGELFF. The CDR3 nucleotides read TGTGCCAGCAGCTTAGATTCCAGGACTAGCGGGGAGCTGTTTTTT.

The V gene is TRBV5-1, the J gene TRBJ1-6; D call uncertain. Germline values: CDR1 SGHRS, CDR2 YFSETQ. V was cut by 0 bases and J by 5 bases, with 12 bases left in between. This CDR3 has 16 amino acids. This CDR3 is CASSLEGVRNNSPLHF. As DNA, the CDR3 is TGCGCCAGCAGCTTGGAAGGAGTCAGAAATAATTCACCCCTCCACTTT.

The genes are TRBV10-1 and TRBJ2-3; weak D call: TRBD2 (6 bases). Looked up from germline, CDR1 is WNHNN and CDR2 is SYGVQD (reference sequence). The CDR3 is 16 residues long. Trimming cost V 4 bases and J 2 bases, with 16 bases left between them. The CDR3 protein is CASSGGSGSPTDTQYF. CDR3 in DNA: TGCGCCAGCAGTGGTGGTTCCGGGAGTCCCACAGATACGCAGTATTTT.

V gene TRBV11-3 combines with J gene TRBJ1-2, with 9 positions matching TRBD1. CDR1 SGHNT and CDR2 YENEEA come from the germline V gene. The CDR3 is made up of 15 amino acids. Germline trimming cut 5 bases from V and 8 bases from J; bases unmatched to any gene: 12. The DNA for the CDR3 is TGTGCCAGCAGCCCCCGGGACAGGGCCTCCGGGGGCTACACCTTC. Translation: CASSPRDRASGGYTF.

The chain uses TRBV6-2 or TRBV6-3 and TRBJ2-1, with 8 positions matching TRBD2. Trimming at V came to 2 bases and at J to 6 bases, leaving 12 bases not matched to a gene. CDR1 MNHEY and CDR2 SVGEGT come from the germline V gene. The CDR3 has 17 amino acids. CDR3 in amino acids: CASSYLSGTHKGNEQFF. CDR3 nucleotides: TGTGCCAGCAGTTACCTTAGCGGGACTCACAAGGGCAATGAGCAGTTCTTC.

The chain links TRBV10-3 to TRBJ2-1; 7 nucleotides agree with TRBD1. Germline CDR1 reads ENHRY; CDR2 reads SYGVKD. This CDR3 is 14 amino acids long. V dropped 4 bases and J dropped 2; count of bases not matched to a gene: 2. This CDR3 reads CAISAGQTYNEQFF. The CDR3, as DNA: TGTGCCATCAGTGCGGGACAGACCTACAATGAGCAGTTCTTC.

V is TRBV2 and J is TRBJ2-1; 7 nucleotides match TRBD1. J was trimmed by 8 bases and V by 3 bases; bases with no gene match: 1. Germline V gene lookup returns CDR1 SNHLY and CDR2 FYNNEI. The CDR3 sequence is 12 residues long. The CDR3 sequence is CASSDRGHEQFF. In nucleotides, the CDR3 is TGTGCCAGCAGTGATAGGGGGCATGAGCAGTTCTTC.

The chain has TRBV11-3 and TRBJ2-1; the D gene is possibly TRBD2 (5 bases). Between the trimmed V and J ends, which lost 8 bases and 4 bases, there was a span of 15 bases. CDR3 size: 14 residues. Germline values: CDR1 SGHNT, CDR2 YENEEA. CDR3 nucleotide sequence: TGTGCCAGCTCTGTCGCGAGGGAGTACAATGAGCAGTTCTTC. Its translation is CASSVAREYNEQFF.

V gene TRBV7-3 combines with J gene TRBJ2-1; 8 bases agree with TRBD2. The germline gives CDR1 SGHTA, CDR2 FQGTGA. After removal of 2 bases from V and 5 bases from J, the junction contained 5 bases not matched to a gene. The CDR3 sequence is 15 residues long. CDR3 protein: CASSLESSGHNEQFF. In nucleotides, the CDR3 is TGTGCCAGCAGCTTAGAGTCTAGCGGGCACAATGAGCAGTTCTTC.

The chain recombines TRBV9 with TRBJ2-7; 7 positions agree with TRBD2. The CDR3 is made up of 14 amino acids. Trimming cost V 1 base and J 0 bases; bases outside gene matches: 1. The germline V gene encodes CDR1 SGDLS and CDR2 YYNGEE. The CDR3: CASSVLADSYEQYF. The DNA of the CDR3 is TGTGCCAGCAGCGTACTAGCGGACTCCTACGAGCAGTACTTC.

CDR3 DNA sequence: TGTGCCAGCGGAAAGGGGGTGGCGGCGAGAAAGAATGAGCAGTTCTTC. It codes for CASGKGVAARKNEQFF. This sequence joins TRBV9 and TRBJ2-1; tentatively, D is TRBD1 (6 bases). V was cut by 7 bases and J by 7 bases, with 24 bases left in between. The CDR3 is 16 amino acids. Germline V CDR1 and CDR2: SGDLS, YYNGEE.

The chain employs TRBV7-9 and TRBJ1-5; no clear D. CDR1 is SEHNR, CDR2 FQNEAQ, per germline (reference sequence). Trimming took 2 bases from V and 5 from J, leaving 13 bases between them. This CDR3 region has 15 residues. The CDR3 reads CASSLLEGDDQPQHF. The CDR3 region has the DNA TGTGCCAGCAGCTTATTAGAGGGAGACGATCAGCCCCAGCATTTT.

The rearrangement links TRBV25-1 to TRBJ2-1; maybe TRBD2 (5 bases). V was pared by 6 bases and J by 0 bases, with 12 bases between. The CDR3 sequence is 15 residues long. Germline V gene lookup returns CDR1 MGHDK and CDR2 SYGVNS. DNA of the CDR3: TGTGCCAGCAGGGCCGCCGCGGGCTCCTACAATGAGCAGTTCTTC. It yields the protein CASRAAAGSYNEQFF.

The rearrangement uses TRBV7-9 and TRBJ2-1; 10 nucleotides align to TRBD2. With V trimmed by 5 bases and J by 5 bases, 9 bases remained unmatched. Germline V gene lookup returns CDR1 SEHNR and CDR2 FQNEAQ (reference sequence). The CDR3 spans 16 residues. The DNA of the CDR3 is TGTGCCAGCAGCCCTCTGACTAGCGGGCGCAACAATGAGCAGTTCTTC. As protein: CASSPLTSGRNNEQFF.

The chain links TRBV5-4 to TRBJ2-1; TRBD2 agrees at 8 bases. Germline lookup yields CDR1 SGHNT and CDR2 YYREEE (reference sequence). The CDR3 contains 16 residues. The V and J ends lost 0 bases and 0 bases, in that order; junction bases with no gene match: 2. CDR3 coding DNA: TGTGCCAGCAGCTTGGTTGGGACTAGCTCCTACAATGAGCAGTTCTTC. It specifies CASSLVGTSSYNEQFF.

The J gene is TRBJ1-1, the V gene TRBV24-1; D is uncertain. The CDR3 spans 9 residues. V was cut by 9 bases and J by 6 bases, with 4 bases left in between. Germline CDR1 KGHDR, CDR2 SFDVKD. The CDR3 DNA reads as TGTGCCACCGCGGCTGAAGCTTTCTTT. Protein: CATAAEAFF.

This clone was recorded once. This chain uses TRBV5-1 with TRBJ2-2; D remains unclear. The germline V gene encodes CDR1 SGHRS and CDR2 YFSETQ. Trimming shortened V by 8 bases and J by 0 bases, and 8 bases separated the two germline ends. CDR3 length: 13 residues. CDR3 coding DNA: TGCGCCAGTGACAATCCGAACACCGGGGAGCTGTTTTTT. Translated: CASDNPNTGELFF.

The rearrangement links TRBV30 to TRBJ1-3; no clear D. Germline assignment: CDR1 GTSNPN and CDR2 SVGIG (reference sequence). V was clipped by 4 bases and J by 0 bases, with 10 bases between them. The CDR3 spans 14 residues. CDR3 loop: CAWTSTSSGNTIYF. The CDR3 region has the DNA TGTGCCTGGACGAGCACCTCCTCTGGAAACACCATATATTTT.